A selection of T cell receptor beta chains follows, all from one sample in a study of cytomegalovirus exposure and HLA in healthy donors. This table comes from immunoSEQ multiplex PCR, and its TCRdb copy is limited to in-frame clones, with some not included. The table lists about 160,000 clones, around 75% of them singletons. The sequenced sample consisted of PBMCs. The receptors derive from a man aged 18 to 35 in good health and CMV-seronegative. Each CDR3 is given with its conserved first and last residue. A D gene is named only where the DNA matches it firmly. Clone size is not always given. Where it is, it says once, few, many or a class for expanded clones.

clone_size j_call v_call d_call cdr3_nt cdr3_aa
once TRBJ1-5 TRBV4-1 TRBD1 TGCGCCAGCAGCCAAGGACAGGGTAATCAGCCCCAGCATTTT CASSQGQGNQPQHF
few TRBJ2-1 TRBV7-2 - TGTGCCAGCAGCTTAGGGCGGGATAGGGGTGAGCAGTTCTTC CASSLGRDRGEQFF
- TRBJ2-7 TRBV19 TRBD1 TGTGCCAGTAGTGTACAGGGGTACTACGAGCAGTACTTC CASSVQGYYEQYF
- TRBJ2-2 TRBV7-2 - TGTGCCAGCAGCTTAGAACCCCGGACCGGGGAGCTGTTTTTT CASSLEPRTGELFF
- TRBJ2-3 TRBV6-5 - TGTGCCAGCAGTTACAAAAGAGCCGCAGATACGCAGTATTTT CASSYKRAADTQYF
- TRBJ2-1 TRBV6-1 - TGTGCCAGCCCACCTGGGGCGGGAAGGTGGAATGAGCAGTTCTTC CASPPGAGRWNEQFF
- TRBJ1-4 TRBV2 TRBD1 TGTGCCAGCAGTGGACTCTCCTATGCGTTTATGGGACAGGAAAATGAAAAACTGTTTTTT CASSGLSYAFMGQENEKLFF
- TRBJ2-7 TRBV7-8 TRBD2 TGTGCCAGCAGCTTACCATTCGAGGGACTAGCGGGAGGATTCGGGGAGCAGTACTTC CASSLPFEGLAGGFGEQYF
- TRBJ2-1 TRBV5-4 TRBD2 TGTGCCAGCAGCGTTGCCGGGACTAGTTTCTACAATGAGCAGTTCTTC CASSVAGTSFYNEQFF
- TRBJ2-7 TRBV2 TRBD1 TGTGCCAGCAGTTCGGGACAGCCTAACTCCGAGCAGTACTTC CASSSGQPNSEQYF
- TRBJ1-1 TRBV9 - TGTGCCAGCAGCCCCTTTTCCGGCAGGGTAGGCACTGAAGCTTTCTTT CASSPFSGRVGTEAFF
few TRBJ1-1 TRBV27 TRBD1 TGTGCCAGCAGTCTCCAGGGGGCCACTGAAGCTTTCTTT CASSLQGATEAFF
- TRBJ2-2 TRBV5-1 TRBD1 TGCGCCAGCCGACAGGGGGGGCTTAATGTCGGGGAGCTGTTTTTT CASRQGGLNVGELFF
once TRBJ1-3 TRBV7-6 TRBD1 TGTGCCAGCAGCCCCAAGGACAGGGCAGGAAACACCATATATTTT CASSPKDRAGNTIYF
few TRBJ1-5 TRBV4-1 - TGCGCCAGCAGCCAAGTCGTCAGGGTCAAAGGGGGCAATCAGCCCCAGCATTTT CASSQVVRVKGGNQPQHF
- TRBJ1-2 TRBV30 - TGTGCCTGGCCCACCGGGGGGGCTTACTATGGCTACACCTTC CAWPTGGAYYGYTF
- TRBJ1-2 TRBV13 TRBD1 TGTGCCACTGTCGAGGACAGGGGTTATGGCTACACCTTC CATVEDRGYGYTF
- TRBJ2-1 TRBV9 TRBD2 TGTGCCAGCACAAGGGGCCGGGGGACTAGCGAAAATGAGCAGTTCTTC CASTRGRGTSENEQFF
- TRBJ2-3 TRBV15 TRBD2 TGTGCCACCAGCAGAGACCCGGGAGGGCCTGCAGATACGCAGTATTTT CATSRDPGGPADTQYF
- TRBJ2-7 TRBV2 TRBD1 TGTGCCAGCAGTGGACAGGGGCTTACCGAGCAGTACTTC CASSGQGLTEQYF
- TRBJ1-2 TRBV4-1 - TGCGCCAGCAGCCAAAATTCTATCGGGACACCCGTCGGGAGGTATGGCTACACCTTC CASSQNSIGTPVGRYGYTF
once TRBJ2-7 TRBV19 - TGTGCCAGTAGTGGCAGGGGTTACGAGCAGTACTTC CASSGRGYEQYF
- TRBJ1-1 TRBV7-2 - TGTGCCAGCAGCTTAACTTCTGAAGCTTTCTTT CASSLTSEAFF
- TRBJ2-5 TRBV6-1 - TGTGCCAGCAGTGAAACCGTATTCGGGGGAGAGACCCAGTACTTC CASSETVFGGETQYF
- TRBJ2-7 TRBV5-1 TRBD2 TGCCCCAGCACCCCTAACGCGGGGGGGGTCTACGAGCAGTACTTC CPSTPNAGGVYEQYF
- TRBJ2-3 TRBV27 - TGTGCCAGCAGTTTCAACAGGGCCACAGATACGCAGTATTTT CASSFNRATDTQYF
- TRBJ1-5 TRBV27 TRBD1 TGTGCCAGCAGTCCGGGACAGGGGGCGATTCAGCCCCAGCATTTT CASSPGQGAIQPQHF
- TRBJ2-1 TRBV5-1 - TGCGCCAGCCATCTAGGAGAAAGCACGAATGAGCAGTTCTTC CASHLGESTNEQFF
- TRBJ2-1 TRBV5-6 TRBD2 TGTGCCAGCAGCCGGACTTCAGCGGGAGATGAGCAGTTCTTC CASSRTSAGDEQFF
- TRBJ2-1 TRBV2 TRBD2 TGTGCCAGCACCATAGCGGGAAGCCGCTACAATGAGCAGTTCTTC CASTIAGSRYNEQFF
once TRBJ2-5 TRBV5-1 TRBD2 TGCGCCAGCAGCCAAAACCCTAGCGGGACGCAAGAGACCCAGTACTTC CASSQNPSGTQETQYF
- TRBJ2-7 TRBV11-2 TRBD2 TGTGCCAGCAGCTTGTCTAGCGGGAGGGGAGAGCAGTACTTC CASSLSSGRGEQYF
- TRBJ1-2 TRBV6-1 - TGTGCCAGCAGTGTGCGGGGCTACACCTTC CASSVRGYTF
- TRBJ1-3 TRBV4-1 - TGCGCCAGCAGCCGAGGGCTCTCTGGAAACACCATATATTTT CASSRGLSGNTIYF
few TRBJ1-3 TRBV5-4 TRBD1 TGTGCCAGCAGCCTAGACAGGGCGGCCGGAAACACCATATATTTT CASSLDRAAGNTIYF
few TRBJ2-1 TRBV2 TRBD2 TGTGCCAGCATAGCGGGAGGGCCCTCCTACAATGAGCAGTTCTTC CASIAGGPSYNEQFF
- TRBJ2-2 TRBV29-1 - TGCAGCGGGGGGACAATGAGCACCGGGGAGCTGTTTTTT CSGGTMSTGELFF
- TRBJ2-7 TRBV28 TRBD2 TGTGCCAGCAGTCCCCCTGGGCGGGACTACAGCGAGCAGTACTTC CASSPPGRDYSEQYF
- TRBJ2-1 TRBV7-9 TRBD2 TGTGCCAGCAGCTCGACTAGCGGGAGGCCTTACAATGAGCAGTTCTTC CASSSTSGRPYNEQFF
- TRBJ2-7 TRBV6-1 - TGTGCCGGCCGGGACTCCCTATCCTACGAGCAGTACTTC CAGRDSLSYEQYF
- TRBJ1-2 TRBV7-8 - TGTGCCAGCAGCGGCCGGACGGGGTACGGCTACACCTTC CASSGRTGYGYTF
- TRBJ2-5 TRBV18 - TGTGCCAGCTCAGAACAGCTTGAAGAGACCCAGTACTTC CASSEQLEETQYF
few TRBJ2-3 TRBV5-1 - TGCGCCAGCAGTCCCCAAGAGGAAGTGGGGCCAGATACGCAGTATTTT CASSPQEEVGPDTQYF